This TCR beta chain came from a study of T-cell reconstitution after alpha-beta-depleted transplantation in children (dated by TCRdb to 2015 to 2016). Turning to the overall study: T-cell immune reconstitution after TCRalphabeta/CD19-depleted allogeneic hematopoietic cell transplantation in children was quantitatively tracked in the study by means of TCR repertoire profiling. Findings and caveats that apply to the study as a whole: In some patients, high TCRbeta diversity at day 60 was attributed to recipient T cells and intrathymic progenitors that had survived conditioning. Apparently early alphabetaT-cell count recovery about two months after transplant reportedly relied on only several hundred rapidly expanded clones derived from non-depleted graft cells. Over subsequent months, a decline in hyperexpanded clone frequencies was noted, and after one year, T-cell counts and TCRbeta diversity were mostly ascribed to newly produced T cells.

About this clonotype itself: It lacks a known antigen. Base qualities are not recorded, but no much larger clone differs from it by a single base.

The library was built by means of PCR. The reads were generated on an Illumina HiSeq 2500. Molecular barcoding was employed in the preparation of TCR libraries, with unique molecular identifiers being used to normalize TCRbeta repertoire quantification. The public reads were run again by TCRdb, first through fastp at Q25 and then through MiXCR, and only productive beta chains were kept. Identical CDR3 proteins give one entry, which carries the most common genes and DNA. This sample lists 250,000 to 400,000 distinct CDR3 sequences; 23% were detected once. The ten largest clones capture roughly 11% of the sample. The label giving this sample's treatment or condition can be read as: allogeneic hematopoietic cell transplantation with graft depleted of TCRalphabeta T cells and CD19 B cells. The children who served as transplant recipients had been given grafts of TCRalphabeta/CD19-depleted allogeneic hematopoietic cells.

Cut back by 2 bases and 1 base, the V and J ends lie 10 bases apart. Taken from the germline V gene, the CDR1 and CDR2 loops are SGHRS and YFSETQ. The CDR3 numbers 14 residues from cysteine through phenylalanine. Only the CDR3 portion is preserved as DNA: 42 bases, with reading frame beginning at the first base. The TCR sequence derives from a male patient aged 10 to 17 who had a stem cell transplant for acute lymphoblastic leukemia, so the T cells may come from the graft donor. The sequences come from PBMCs, mostly from graft donor cells, collected 180 days after TCRalphabeta/CD19-depleted stem cell transplant. The chain employs TRBV5-1 and TRBJ2-7; confidence is insufficient to name the D gene. This receptor has the CDR3 CASSLKDQSYEQYF. The DNA sequence reads TGCGCCAGCAGCTTAAAAGACCAATCCTACGAGCAGTACTTC. The CDR3 plus the reference TRBV5-1 and TRBJ2-7 genes for the other parts give the full variable domain: KAGVTQTPRYLIKTRGQQVTLSCSPISGHRSVSWYQQTPGQGLQFLFEYFSETQRNKGNFPGRFSGRQFSNSRSEMNVSTLELGDSALYLCASSLKDQSYEQYFGPGTRLTVT.